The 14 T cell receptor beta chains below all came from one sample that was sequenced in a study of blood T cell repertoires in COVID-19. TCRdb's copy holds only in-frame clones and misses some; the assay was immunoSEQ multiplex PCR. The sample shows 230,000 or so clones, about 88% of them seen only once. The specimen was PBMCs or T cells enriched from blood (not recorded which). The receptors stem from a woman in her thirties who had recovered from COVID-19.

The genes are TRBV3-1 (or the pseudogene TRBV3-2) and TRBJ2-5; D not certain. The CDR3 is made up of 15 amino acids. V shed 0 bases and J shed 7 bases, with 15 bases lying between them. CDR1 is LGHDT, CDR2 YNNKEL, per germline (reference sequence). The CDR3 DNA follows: TGTGCCAGCAGCCAAGATACCACAGACCGGCGGACCCAGTACTTC. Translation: CASSQDTTDRRTQYF.

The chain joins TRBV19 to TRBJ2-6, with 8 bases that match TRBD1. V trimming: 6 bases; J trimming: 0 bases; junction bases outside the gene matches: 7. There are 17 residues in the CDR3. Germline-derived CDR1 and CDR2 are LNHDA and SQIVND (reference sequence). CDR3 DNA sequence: TGTGCCAGTAGAGCAGACAGGGGTAACTCTGGGGCCAACGTCCTGACTTTC. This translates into CASRADRGNSGANVLTF.

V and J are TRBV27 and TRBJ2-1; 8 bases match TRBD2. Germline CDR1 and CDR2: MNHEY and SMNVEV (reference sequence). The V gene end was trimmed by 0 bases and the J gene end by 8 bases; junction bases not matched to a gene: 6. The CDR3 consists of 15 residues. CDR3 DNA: TGTGCCAGCAGTTTATCGGGACTAGGAGAGGATGAGCAGTTCTTC. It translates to CASSLSGLGEDEQFF.

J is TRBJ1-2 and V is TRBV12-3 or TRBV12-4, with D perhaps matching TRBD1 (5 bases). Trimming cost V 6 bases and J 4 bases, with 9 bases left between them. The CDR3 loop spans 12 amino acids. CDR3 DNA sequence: TGTGCCAGCAGCACGGACACCTATGGCTACACCTTC. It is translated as CASSTDTYGYTF.

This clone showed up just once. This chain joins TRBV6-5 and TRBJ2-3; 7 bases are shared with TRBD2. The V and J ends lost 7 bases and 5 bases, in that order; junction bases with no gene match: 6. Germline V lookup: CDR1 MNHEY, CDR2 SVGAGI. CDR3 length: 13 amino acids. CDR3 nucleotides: TGTGCCAGCATTGGGGGGGGAGGAGATACGCAGTATTTT. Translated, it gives CASIGGGGDTQYF.

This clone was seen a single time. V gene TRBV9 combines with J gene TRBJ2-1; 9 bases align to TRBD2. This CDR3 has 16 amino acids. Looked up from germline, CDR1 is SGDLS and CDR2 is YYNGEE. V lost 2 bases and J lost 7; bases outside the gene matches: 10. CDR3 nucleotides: TGTGCCAGCAGCGTCTCGGGACAGCGGGGGGCAAATGAGCAGTTCTTC. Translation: CASSVSGQRGANEQFF.

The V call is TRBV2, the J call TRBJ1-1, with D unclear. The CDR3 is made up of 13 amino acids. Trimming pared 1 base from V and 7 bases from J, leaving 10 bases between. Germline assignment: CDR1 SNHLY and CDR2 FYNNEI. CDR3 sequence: CASSEGAQSEAFF. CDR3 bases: TGTGCCAGCAGTGAAGGGGCTCAGAGTGAAGCTTTCTTT.

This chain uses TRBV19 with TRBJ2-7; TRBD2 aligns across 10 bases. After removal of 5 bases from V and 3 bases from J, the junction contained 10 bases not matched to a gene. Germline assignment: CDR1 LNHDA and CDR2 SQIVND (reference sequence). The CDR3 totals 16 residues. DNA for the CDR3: TGTGCCAGTAGTCCCCTCGTAGCGGGGGGAATCTACGAGCAGTACTTC. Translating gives CASSPLVAGGIYEQYF.

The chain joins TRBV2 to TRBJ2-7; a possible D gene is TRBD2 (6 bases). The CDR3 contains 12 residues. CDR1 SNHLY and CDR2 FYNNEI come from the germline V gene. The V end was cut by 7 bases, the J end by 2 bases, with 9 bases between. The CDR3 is CASNPGAYEQYF. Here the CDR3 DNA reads TGTGCCAGCAATCCGGGGGCCTACGAGCAGTACTTC.

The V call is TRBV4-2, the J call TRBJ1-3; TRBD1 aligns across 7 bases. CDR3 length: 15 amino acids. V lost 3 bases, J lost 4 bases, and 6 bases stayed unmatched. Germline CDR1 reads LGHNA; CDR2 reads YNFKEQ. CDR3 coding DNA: TGTGCCAGCAGCCACCTACAGGGGTCGGGAAACACCATATATTTT. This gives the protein CASSHLQGSGNTIYF.

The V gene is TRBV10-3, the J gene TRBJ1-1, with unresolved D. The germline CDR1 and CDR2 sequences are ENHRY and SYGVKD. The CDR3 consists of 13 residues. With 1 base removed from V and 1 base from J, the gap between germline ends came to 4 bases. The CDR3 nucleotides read TGTGCCATCAGTGAGTTCCAGAACACTGAAGCTTTCTTT. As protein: CAISEFQNTEAFF.

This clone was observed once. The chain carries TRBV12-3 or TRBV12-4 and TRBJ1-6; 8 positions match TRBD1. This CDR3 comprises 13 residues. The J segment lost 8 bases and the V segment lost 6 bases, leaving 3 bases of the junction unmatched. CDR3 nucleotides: TGTGCCAGCAGCGAGGACAGGGATTCACCCCTCCACTTT. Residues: CASSEDRDSPLHF.

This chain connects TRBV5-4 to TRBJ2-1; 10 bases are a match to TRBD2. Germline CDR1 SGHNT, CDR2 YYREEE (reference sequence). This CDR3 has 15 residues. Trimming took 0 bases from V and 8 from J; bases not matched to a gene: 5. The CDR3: CASSLASGGVYEQFF. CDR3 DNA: TGTGCCAGCAGCTTGGCTAGCGGGGGTGTCTATGAGCAGTTCTTC.

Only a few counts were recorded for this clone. CDR3 bases: TGTGCCAGCAGCTGGGGACAGGGCGCTTTAAATCAGCCCCAGCATTTT. Its protein product is CASSWGQGALNQPQHF. The chain carries TRBV7-2 and TRBJ1-5, with TRBD1 matching over 9 bases. This CDR3 region has 16 residues. Losses at the gene ends were 4 bases for V and 4 bases for J; bases not matched to a gene: 8. Germline values: CDR1 SGHTA, CDR2 FQGNSA.